This TCR beta chain appears in the sequencing data of a study of OX40 agonist ivuxolimab in advanced cancers. Looking at the study overall: The mean age was roughly 60 years, ranging from 23 to 79, with more than 70% of participants male.

The CDR3 runs 16 residues. V lost 6 bases to trimming and J lost 3 bases, with 19 bases between them. Germline V gene lookup returns CDR1 MRHNA and CDR2 SNTAGT. In regard to this clone: As yet, its antigen is unknown.

Broader study findings: Relative to CD4+, CD8+ T cells held more expanded clones on average. Clonal expansion was seen in CD4+ and CD8+ blood T cells by week 6 at 0.1 to 3.0 mg/kg. Some nonresponders likewise displayed low normalized T-cell clonal expansion.

Produced via immunoSEQ multiplex PCR; TCRdb's table is partial and in-frame only. Among some 60,000 clones listed, approximately 86% were seen once. The chain joins TRBV6-4 to TRBJ2-3, with D tentatively TRBD2 (5 bases). This receptor was identified in an adult with an advanced solid tumor such as melanoma, head and neck, liver or kidney cancer. The input for sequencing was CD4+ or CD8+ T cells sorted from blood, taken in a trial of the OX40 agonist ivuxolimab. CDR3 DNA: TGTGCCAGCAGACCAGCCGGCCTTGGGAGTACAGATACGCAGTATTTT. Translated: CASRPAGLGSTDTQYF.